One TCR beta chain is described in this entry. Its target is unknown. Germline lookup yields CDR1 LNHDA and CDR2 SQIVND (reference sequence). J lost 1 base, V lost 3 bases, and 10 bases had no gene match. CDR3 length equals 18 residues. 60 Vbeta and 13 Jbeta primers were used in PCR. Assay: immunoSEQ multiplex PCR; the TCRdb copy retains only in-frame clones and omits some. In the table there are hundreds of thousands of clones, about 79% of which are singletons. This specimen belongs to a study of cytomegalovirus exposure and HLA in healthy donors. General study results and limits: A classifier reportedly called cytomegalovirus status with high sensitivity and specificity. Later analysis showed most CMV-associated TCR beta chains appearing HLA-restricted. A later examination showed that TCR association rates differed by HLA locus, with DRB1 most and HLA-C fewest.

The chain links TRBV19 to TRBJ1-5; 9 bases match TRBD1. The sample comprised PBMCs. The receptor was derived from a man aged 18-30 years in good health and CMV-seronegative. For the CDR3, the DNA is TGTGCCAGTAGTATGGGACAGGGATTCCACACGAGCAATCAGCCCCAGCATTTT. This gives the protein CASSMGQGFHTSNQPQHF.